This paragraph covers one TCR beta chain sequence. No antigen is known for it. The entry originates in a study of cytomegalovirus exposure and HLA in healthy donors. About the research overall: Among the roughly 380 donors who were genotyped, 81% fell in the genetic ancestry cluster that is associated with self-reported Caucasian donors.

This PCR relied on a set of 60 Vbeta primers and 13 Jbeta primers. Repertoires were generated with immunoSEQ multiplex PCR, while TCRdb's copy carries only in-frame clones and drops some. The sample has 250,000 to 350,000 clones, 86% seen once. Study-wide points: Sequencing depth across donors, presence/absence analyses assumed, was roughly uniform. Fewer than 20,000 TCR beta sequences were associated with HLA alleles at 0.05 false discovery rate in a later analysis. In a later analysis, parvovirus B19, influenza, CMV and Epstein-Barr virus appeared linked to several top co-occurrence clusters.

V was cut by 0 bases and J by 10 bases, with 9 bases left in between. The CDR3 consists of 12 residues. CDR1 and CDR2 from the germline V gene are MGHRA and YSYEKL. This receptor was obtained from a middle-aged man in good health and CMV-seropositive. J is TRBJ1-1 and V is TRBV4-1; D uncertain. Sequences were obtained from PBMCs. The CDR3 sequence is CASSQDGSGAFF. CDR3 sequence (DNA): TGCGCCAGCAGCCAAGATGGTAGTGGAGCTTTCTTT.